These 26 T cell receptor beta chains came from one sample sequenced in a study of early T cells in non-severe SARS-CoV-2 infection. TCRdb reprocessed the 5' RACE reads via MiXCR and lists one record per CDR3 protein. This sample has tens of thousands of distinct CDR3 sequences, with 6% to 8% found just once. The starting material was whole blood, obtained at baseline. The receptor set was obtained from an adult who was a healthcare worker with PCR-confirmed SARS-CoV-2 infection or an uninfected control (not recorded which).

There are many counts of this clonotype. This chain uses TRBV7-6 with TRBJ2-3; 9 bases fit TRBD2. CDR3 length equals 16 residues. The J segment lost 2 bases and the V segment lost 1 base, leaving 4 bases of the junction unmatched. CDR1 SGHVS and CDR2 FNYEAQ come from the germline V gene. In nucleotides, the CDR3 is TGTGCCAGCAGCTTAGAGGCTAGCGGGAACACAGATACGCAGTATTTT. Translating it yields CASSLEASGNTDTQYF.

This clonotype was seen many times. The V and J genes are TRBV5-5 and TRBJ2-5, with 10 positions matching TRBD1. The germline gives CDR1 SGHKS, CDR2 YYEKEE (reference sequence). The CDR3 sequence is 14 residues long. Losses at the gene ends were 4 bases for V and 6 bases for J; bases not matched to a gene: 6. CDR3: CASSRQGAQQTQYF. The CDR3 nucleotides are TGTGCCAGCAGCCGACAGGGGGCGCAGCAGACCCAGTACTTC.

This clonotype was recorded at least ten times. J is TRBJ1-4 and V is TRBV29-1; tentatively, D is TRBD1 (6 bases). This CDR3 spans 14 amino acids. CDR1 SQVTM and CDR2 ANQGSEA come from the germline V gene. V shed 4 bases and J shed 9 bases, with 18 bases lying between them. CDR3 residues: CSVGVGARIKKLFF. In DNA, the CDR3 is TGCAGCGTTGGTGTGGGGGCGCGGATTAAAAAACTGTTTTTT.

V usage is TRBV7-2 and J usage is TRBJ2-5; 7 nucleotides line up with TRBD2. The CDR3 loop spans 15 amino acids. The V gene end was trimmed by 6 bases and the J gene end by 3 bases; junction bases not matched to a gene: 10. Germline V gives CDR1 SGHTA, CDR2 FQGNSA. The CDR3 is CASSSSGTSKETQYF. CDR3 DNA sequence: TGTGCCAGCAGTTCGAGCGGGACCTCCAAAGAGACCCAGTACTTC.

Ten or more counts support this clonotype. The V call is TRBV11-2, the J call TRBJ2-7, with TRBD1 matching over 12 bases. The CDR3 is made up of 15 amino acids. Germline loops: CDR1 SGHAT, CDR2 FQNNGV. J was trimmed by 7 bases and V by 5 bases; bases with no gene match: 9. The CDR3 DNA follows: TGTGCCAGCAGCCCCGGGACAGGGGGCAACGGAGAGCAGTACTTC. This sequence encodes CASSPGTGGNGEQYF. Complete variable domain (other parts from reference TRBV11-2 and TRBJ2-7): EAGVAQSPRYKIIEKRQSVAFWCNPISGHATLYWYQQILGQGPKLLIQFQNNGVVDDSQLPKDRFSAERLKGVDSTLKIQPAKLEDSAVYLCASSPGTGGNGEQYFGPGTRLTVT.

This clonotype appeared many times. The chain links TRBV7-6 to TRBJ1-6; possibly TRBD1 for D (5 bases). The CDR3 sequence is 14 residues long. The V end lost 0 bases, the J end lost 10 bases, and 10 bases lay between the germline ends. Germline CDR1 SGHVS, CDR2 FNYEAQ. CDR3 coding DNA: TGTGCCAGCAGCTTAGCCCAAGGGGCCTCACCCCTCCACTTT. Amino acids: CASSLAQGASPLHF.

This clonotype was recorded at least ten times. This chain uses TRBV6-1 with TRBJ2-5; a possible D gene is TRBD1 (6 bases). CDR1 is MNHNS and CDR2 is SASEGT in the germline V gene. CDR3 size: 14 residues. The V end lost 5 bases, the J end lost 0 bases, and 10 bases lay between the germline ends. Here the CDR3 reads CASSFGQNQETQYF. CDR3 in DNA: TGTGCCAGCAGTTTCGGACAGAACCAAGAGACCCAGTACTTC.

This clonotype was counted a few times. The chain combines TRBV20-1 with TRBJ2-3; D is ambiguous. Per germline, CDR1 DFQATT and CDR2 SNEGSKA (reference sequence). CDR3 size: 11 residues. Trimming pared 6 bases from V and 6 bases from J, leaving 10 bases between. CDR3 loop: CSAGKADTQYF. Here the CDR3 DNA reads TGCAGTGCGGGGAAGGCGGATACGCAGTATTTT.

This clonotype was seen repeatedly, ten times or more. V is TRBV7-9 and J is TRBJ2-7; TRBD2 agrees at 9 bases. CDR3 length: 17 amino acids. The V gene end was trimmed by 4 bases and the J gene end by 0 bases; junction bases not matched to a gene: 10. Germline V gene lookup returns CDR1 SEHNR and CDR2 FQNEAQ (reference sequence). The chain's CDR3 is CASSSRGGGLASYEQYF. The DNA for the CDR3 is TGTGCCAGCAGCTCCCGTGGCGGGGGACTAGCCTCCTACGAGCAGTACTTC. The complete variable domain, with remaining parts taken from reference TRBV7-9 and TRBJ2-7, reads DTGVSQNPRHKITKRGQNVTFRCDPISEHNRLYWYRQTLGQGPEFLTYFQNEAQLEKSRLLSDRFSAERPKGSFSTLEIQRTEQGDSAMYLCASSSRGGGLASYEQYFGPGTRLTVT.

This clonotype came up many times. The chain joins TRBV27 to TRBJ2-7, with 12 bases fitting TRBD1. Germline CDR1 reads MNHEY; CDR2 reads SMNVEV (reference sequence). The V and J ends lost 6 bases and 6 bases, in that order; junction bases with no gene match: 9. This CDR3 spans 15 amino acids. The CDR3 loop reads CASSRAGQGAFEQYF. CDR3 sequence (DNA): TGTGCCAGCAGCCGGGCGGGACAGGGGGCTTTCGAGCAGTACTTC.

The sample holds a few counts of this clonotype. The rearrangement links TRBV6-5 to TRBJ2-7; D possibly corresponds to TRBD2 (5 bases). This CDR3 is built from 13 residues. Germline V gene lookup returns CDR1 MNHEY and CDR2 SVGAGI. V was cut by 2 bases and J by 11 bases, with 16 bases left in between. The CDR3 nucleotides are TGTGCCAGCAGTTACGACGGACTGAGAACGAAGTACTTC. Translating gives CASSYDGLRTKYF.

This clonotype was found a few times. The V call is TRBV28, the J call TRBJ1-1; D unclear. V shed 7 bases and J shed 4 bases, with 16 bases lying between them. The CDR3 has 14 amino acids. Germline assignment: CDR1 MDHEN and CDR2 SYDVKM. This CDR3 reads CASINGGLGTEAFF. The CDR3 coding sequence is TGTGCCAGCATTAACGGTGGGTTGGGCACTGAAGCTTTCTTT.

The gene calls are TRBV28 and TRBJ1-6, with D uncertain. Germline V gives CDR1 MDHEN, CDR2 SYDVKM. CDR3 length: 14 residues. V lost 6 bases, J lost 14 bases, and 20 bases lay in between. CDR3 DNA: TGTGCCAGCAGACCGGGCCCTAGAATCGAGACCCTCCACTTT. This translates into CASRPGPRIETLHF. Full variable domain (remainder filled in from reference TRBV28 and TRBJ1-6): DVKVTQSSRYLVKRTGEKVFLECVQDMDHENMFWYRQDPGLGLRLIYFSYDVKMKEKGDIPEGYSVSREKKERFSLILESASTNQTSMYLCASRPGPRIETLHFGNGTRLTVT.

V is TRBV28 and J is TRBJ1-2; unclear D gene. The CDR3 extends over 12 amino acids. Germline-derived CDR1 and CDR2 are MDHEN and SYDVKM. V was clipped by 6 bases and J by 5 bases, with 10 bases between them. The CDR3 nucleotides read TGTGCCAGCAGCAGTAGACAATATGGCTACACCTTC. It is translated as CASSSRQYGYTF.

Points on this clonotype: A single base separates this from a much larger clone, so it may be a read error. The V call is TRBV29-1, the J call TRBJ2-3; weak D call: TRBD1 (6 bases). V gave up 8 bases and J gave up 1 base, with 10 bases separating them. CDR3 length: 12 amino acids. Germline V gives CDR1 SQVTM, CDR2 ANQGSEA. CDR3 coding DNA: TGCAGCTTCGAGGGGGGCACAGATACGCAGTATTTT. Translating gives CSFEGGTDTQYF.

V is TRBV20-1 and J is TRBJ2-5, with 8 positions matching TRBD1. V was pared by 6 bases and J by 1 base, with 10 bases of the junction left unmatched. Germline V gene lookup returns CDR1 DFQATT and CDR2 SNEGSKA (reference sequence). This CDR3 is built from 15 residues. Written as DNA, the CDR3 is TGCAGTGCCGGTTTCGGGACAGGATTCCAAGAGACCCAGTACTTC. Its protein is CSAGFGTGFQETQYF.

This clonotype was recorded at least ten times. The chain has TRBV4-3 and TRBJ2-5; 9 bases fit TRBD2. Unmatched junction bases numbered 4, after V lost 0 bases and J lost 5 bases. Germline CDR1 reads LGHNA; CDR2 reads YSLEER. The length of the CDR3 is 15 residues. CDR3: CASSQDHLAGETQYF. The CDR3 DNA reads TGCGCCAGCAGCCAAGATCATCTAGCGGGGGAGACCCAGTACTTC.

This clonotype was seen more than once but under ten times. J is TRBJ2-3 and V is TRBV11-2, with 7 bases identical to TRBD1. V shed 5 bases and J 2 bases; nucleotides not matched to a gene: 10. The CDR3 is made up of 16 amino acids. CDR1 and CDR2 from the germline V gene are SGHAT and FQNNGV. The CDR3 region is CASSRIGQAATDTQYF. The CDR3 DNA sequence: TGTGCCAGCAGCCGCATCGGACAGGCGGCCACAGATACGCAGTATTTT.

This clonotype appeared many times. This chain joins TRBV18 and TRBJ2-1; 9 bases are shared with TRBD1. The CDR3 runs to 16 residues. Germline-derived CDR1 and CDR2 are KGHSH and LQKENI. Trimming at V came to 1 base and at J to 6 bases, leaving 7 bases not matched to a gene. CDR3: CASSPLTGGNPNEQFF. CDR3 nucleotides: TGTGCCAGCTCACCACTGACAGGGGGGAATCCCAATGAGCAGTTCTTC.

This clonotype was recorded at least ten times. This chain connects TRBV29-1 to TRBJ2-7; D is perhaps TRBD1 or TRBD2 (6 bases each). The CDR3 sequence is 13 residues long. Trimming cost V 6 bases and J 4 bases, with 16 bases left between them. CDR1 and CDR2 (germline): SQVTM, ANQGSEA. For the CDR3, the DNA is TGCAGCGTCGCGGGACACCCAGGGTACGAGCAGTACTTC. Amino acid sequence: CSVAGHPGYEQYF.

This clonotype appeared many times. V gene TRBV14 combines with J gene TRBJ1-1; no definite D call. Germline V gene lookup returns CDR1 SGHDN and CDR2 FVKESK. With 1 base removed from V and 0 bases from J, the gap between germline ends came to 9 bases. CDR3 length equals 15 residues. The CDR3: CASSQARTVNTEAFF. DNA for the CDR3: TGTGCCAGCAGCCAAGCCCGCACAGTGAACACTGAAGCTTTCTTT. Complete variable domain (other parts from reference TRBV14 and TRBJ1-1): EAGVTQFPSHSVIEKGQTVTLRCDPISGHDNLYWYRRVMGKEIKFLLHFVKESKQDESGMPNNRFLAERTGGTYSTLKVQPAELEDSGVYFCASSQARTVNTEAFFGQGTRLTVV.

The table lists this clonotype with a few counts. The J gene is TRBJ1-1, the V gene TRBV29-1, with 8 bases identical to TRBD1. After removal of 4 bases from V and 4 bases from J, the junction contained 5 bases not matched to a gene. The V gene's germline CDR1 is SQVTM and CDR2 ANQGSEA. This CDR3 comprises 13 residues. CDR3 nucleotides: TGCAGCGTTGCCTCCACAGGGGGCACTGAAGCTTTCTTT. It is translated as CSVASTGGTEAFF.

In the case of this clonotype: A much larger clone is a single base away; this may be a read error. V is TRBV3-1 and J is TRBJ2-3, with D unclear. Germline CDR1 is LGHDT and CDR2 is YNNKEL (reference sequence). The CDR3 runs to 15 residues. CDR3 bases: TGTGCCAGCAACCAAGCCGCACTTTGGCCAGATACGCAGTATTTT. Amino acid sequence: CASNQAALWPDTQYF.

This chain uses TRBV27 with TRBJ1-6; D gene unclear. V was clipped by 5 bases and J by 10 bases, with 15 bases between them. CDR1 is MNHEY, CDR2 SMNVEV, per germline (reference sequence). This CDR3 is built from 14 residues. DNA of the CDR3: TGTGCCAGCAGTACTCGGACGGACCGCTCACCCCTCCACTTT. It encodes CASSTRTDRSPLHF.

This clonotype was counted at least ten times. The chain uses TRBV7-8 and TRBJ2-1, with D hard to call. The germline gives CDR1 SGHVS, CDR2 FQNEAQ. This CDR3 region has 13 residues. Deletions cut 1 base from V and 7 bases from J, with 8 bases between. As DNA, the CDR3 is TGTGCCAGCAGCTTAGACATGTGGAATGAGCAGTTCTTC. Translation gives CASSLDMWNEQFF.

This clonotype was counted between two and nine times. The rearrangement uses TRBV12-3 or TRBV12-4 and TRBJ2-1; D not certain. The CDR3 length is 17 residues. Trimming shortened V by 5 bases and J by 0 bases, and 17 bases separated the two germline ends. CDR3 residues: CASSPPLRLSSYNEQFF. The CDR3 DNA is TGTGCCAGCAGTCCCCCCTTGCGTCTTAGCTCCTACAATGAGCAGTTCTTC.